Following are 30 T cell receptor beta chains from one sample sequenced in a study of spatial heterogeneity in lung cancer. The time point here: sample taken at primary tumor resection. For these receptors, no antigen is known. TCRdb reanalysed the 5' RACE reads using MiXCR and keeps one entry per CDR3 protein. The table records approximately 2,000 distinct CDR3 sequences, roughly 5.6% of them present only once. Study outcomes and limitations: The study found that expanded intratumoral alpha and beta TCR counts tracked tumor mutation counts.

The sample was lung tumor tissue, taken at surgery. The receptors were sampled from a male donor with early-stage non-small cell lung cancer.

By share of the sample, this clonotype is medium-sized. J is TRBJ2-7 and V is TRBV20-1, with D unclear. V gave up 0 bases and J gave up 6 bases, with 9 bases separating them. Per the germline V gene, CDR1 is DFQATT and CDR2 is SNEGSKA (reference sequence). This CDR3 is 12 amino acids long. CDR3 coding DNA: TGCAGTGCTAGAGATCCCCTAGGCGAGCAGTACTTC. This translates into CSARDPLGEQYF.

This clonotype has a count of ten or more. The chain has TRBV29-1 and TRBJ2-1, with D uncertain. This CDR3 has 13 residues. Trimming stripped 4 bases from V and 4 bases from J, with 11 bases between. Germline CDR1 and CDR2: SQVTM and ANQGSEA. CDR3 coding DNA: TGCAGCGTTGCAAGCGCTTTATACAATGAGCAGTTCTTC. It is translated as CSVASALYNEQFF.

Judged by abundance, this clonotype is medium-sized. The rearrangement uses TRBV27 and TRBJ2-3; D gene uncertain. V gave up 5 bases and J gave up 3 bases, with 6 bases separating them. Germline loops: CDR1 MNHEY, CDR2 SMNVEV (reference sequence). The CDR3 loop spans 12 amino acids. The CDR3 region is CASSHGTDTQYF. CDR3 coding DNA: TGTGCCAGCAGTCATGGGACAGATACGCAGTATTTT.

Sample share makes this clonotype medium-sized. The chain has TRBV20-1 and TRBJ2-1; 13 nucleotides align to TRBD2. The CDR3 covers 15 residues. The germline CDR1 and CDR2 sequences are DFQATT and SNEGSKA (reference sequence). V trimming: 1 base; J trimming: 6 bases; junction bases outside the gene matches: 3. As DNA, the CDR3 is TGCAGTGCTAGAGCGGGACTAGCGGGAACCAATGAGCAGTTCTTC. This codes for CSARAGLAGTNEQFF.

This clonotype rates as medium-sized (0.01 to 0.1%). The chain combines TRBV29-1 with TRBJ1-2; D ambiguous. The V gene lost 5 bases and the J gene lost 0 bases, with 10 bases spanning the gap. The CDR3 length is 13 residues. From germline, CDR1 is SQVTM and CDR2 ANQGSEA. CDR3 sequence reads: CSVSRDTNYGYTF. In DNA form, the CDR3 reads TGCAGCGTTTCGCGGGATACTAACTATGGCTACACCTTC.

This clonotype was counted between two and nine times. The chain joins TRBV7-8 to TRBJ2-3; possible D gene TRBD1, 6 bases. CDR1 SGHVS and CDR2 FQNEAQ come from the germline V gene. This CDR3 is 13 amino acids long. Trimming took off 8 bases at V and 4 bases at J, with 13 bases between the two ends. DNA of the CDR3: TGTGCCAGCTCAGAACAGGGTTCAGATACGCAGTATTTT. Residues: CASSEQGSDTQYF. Full variable domain (outside the CDR3, taken from reference TRBV7-8 and TRBJ2-3): GAGVSQSPRYKVAKRGQDVALRCDPISGHVSLFWYQQALGQGPEFLTYFQNEAQLDKSGLPSDRFFAERPEGSVSTLKIQRTQQEDSAVYLCASSEQGSDTQYFGPGTRLTVL.

In its sample, this clonotype was seen many times. J is TRBJ1-4 and V is TRBV5-1, with D tentatively TRBD1 (6 bases). The CDR3 consists of 14 residues. Deletions cut 4 bases from V and 7 bases from J, with 14 bases between. The germline V gene has CDR1 SGHRS and CDR2 YFSETQ. The CDR3 DNA reads as TGCGCCAGCAGCCCGACAGGTGGAAGTGAAAAACTGTTTTTT. This translates into CASSPTGGSEKLFF. The entire variable domain, with the rest obtained from reference TRBV5-1 and TRBJ1-4, is as follows: KAGVTQTPRYLIKTRGQQVTLSCSPISGHRSVSWYQQTPGQGLQFLFEYFSETQRNKGNFPGRFSGRQFSNSRSEMNVSTLELGDSALYLCASSPTGGSEKLFFGSGTQLSVL.

The V call is TRBV5-1, the J call TRBJ2-3; no definite D call. V dropped 0 bases and J dropped 2 bases, with 7 bases sitting between them. Looked up from germline, CDR1 is SGHRS and CDR2 is YFSETQ. The CDR3 has 14 residues. CDR3 in amino acids: CASSLGSFTDTQYF. In DNA form, the CDR3 reads TGCGCCAGCAGCTTGGGCAGCTTCACAGATACGCAGTATTTT.

This clonotype was seen many times. The chain links TRBV28 to TRBJ2-2; the D gene is possibly TRBD2 (6 bases). The CDR3 is made up of 13 amino acids. CDR1 MDHEN and CDR2 SYDVKM come from the germline V gene. Trimming took 7 bases from V and 6 from J, leaving 12 bases between them. The CDR3 reads CASTIGGSGELFF. DNA for the CDR3: TGTGCCAGCACCATAGGAGGGTCCGGGGAGCTGTTTTTT.

Sample share makes this clonotype medium-sized. The V and J genes are TRBV29-1 and TRBJ2-7; TRBD1 matches 8 bases. There are 11 residues in the CDR3. The J segment lost 5 bases and the V segment lost 7 bases, leaving 4 bases of the junction unmatched. Germline V gene data show CDR1 as SQVTM and CDR2 as ANQGSEA. The chain's CDR3 is CSGQTGDEQYF. CDR3 sequence (DNA): TGCAGCGGCCAGACAGGGGACGAGCAGTACTTC.

This clonotype qualifies as medium-sized. This chain uses TRBV2 with TRBJ2-7, with 7 bases that match TRBD2. CDR1 is SNHLY, CDR2 FYNNEI, per germline. The CDR3 spans 12 residues. Losses at the gene ends were 6 bases for V and 4 bases for J; bases not matched to a gene: 3. The chain's CDR3 is CASSASGYEQYF. The CDR3 DNA sequence: TGTGCCAGCAGCGCTAGCGGATACGAGCAGTACTTC.

This clonotype was counted many times. This chain uses TRBV28 with TRBJ2-2; D uncertain. Trimming shortened V by 1 base and J by 4 bases, and 13 bases separated the two germline ends. From germline, CDR1 is MDHEN and CDR2 SYDVKM. The length of the CDR3 is 16 residues. The CDR3 loop is CASSLLGDTGTGELFF. The CDR3 DNA sequence: TGTGCCAGCAGTTTATTGGGCGACACGGGCACCGGGGAGCTGTTTTTT.

Only a few counts were recorded for this clonotype. The rearrangement uses TRBV6-6 and TRBJ2-2; weak D call: TRBD1 (6 bases). The germline CDR1 and CDR2 sequences are MNHNY and SVGAGI (reference sequence). The CDR3 totals 16 residues. The V and J ends lost 5 bases and 5 bases respectively, with 18 bases between them. The CDR3 region is CASSASMGAPTGELFF. The CDR3 DNA reads as TGTGCCAGCAGTGCTTCGATGGGGGCCCCAACCGGGGAGCTGTTTTTT.

In its sample, this clonotype ranks as medium-sized. This chain uses TRBV29-1 with TRBJ2-1; D is perhaps TRBD1 (5 bases). CDR1 is SQVTM and CDR2 is ANQGSEA in the germline V gene. The CDR3 length is 17 residues. Trimming removed 1 base at V and 4 bases at J, with 20 bases between. DNA of the CDR3: TGCAGCGTTGAAGGTGGGTTGTCAGGGCCTACTTACAATGAGCAGTTCTTC. Its protein is CSVEGGLSGPTYNEQFF.

As to this clonotype: This may be a read error: a much more frequent sequence differs by one nucleotide. This chain uses TRBV27 with TRBJ2-7; D gene ambiguous. The J call may be in error: the DNA end matches TRBJ2-1 better. The CDR3 has 15 residues. CDR1 and CDR2 (germline): MNHEY, SMNVEV (reference sequence). In DNA, the CDR3 is TGTGCCAGCAGATTTCAACTCATGGGGTCCTACGAGCAGTTCTTC. Its protein product is CASRFQLMGSYEQFF.

This clonotype counts as medium-sized. This chain joins TRBV5-6 and TRBJ1-2, with D perhaps matching TRBD1 (6 bases). Germline V CDR1 and CDR2: SGHDT, YYEEEE. This CDR3 region has 13 residues. V was cut by 5 bases and J by 6 bases, with 14 bases left in between. The CDR3 nucleotides are TGTGCCAGCAGGGCCGGGACAAGGGATGGCTACACCTTC. It encodes CASRAGTRDGYTF.

At least ten counts were recorded for this clonotype. The chain is built from TRBV7-2 and TRBJ2-3; D is perhaps TRBD2 (5 bases). V lost 5 bases, J lost 4 bases, and 16 bases lay in between. CDR3 size: 15 residues. From germline, CDR1 is SGHTA and CDR2 FQGNSA. CDR3 in DNA: TGTGCCAGCAGCCTAGTGGTAGCGATTTCAGATACGCAGTATTTT. It translates to CASSLVVAISDTQYF. The full variable domain, completed using reference TRBV7-2 and TRBJ2-3, is GAGVSQSPSNKVTEKGKDVELRCDPISGHTALYWYRQSLGQGLEFLIYFQGNSAPDKSGLPSDRFSAERTGGSVSTLTIQRTQQEDSAVYLCASSLVVAISDTQYFGPGTRLTVL.

This clonotype has only a few counts. The chain couples TRBV20-1 to TRBJ2-7, with 9 bases that match TRBD2. The V segment lost 0 bases and the J segment 7 bases; nucleotides outside the gene matches: 10. The CDR3 length is 15 residues. CDR1 is DFQATT and CDR2 is SNEGSKA in the germline V gene (reference sequence). The CDR3 bases are TGCAGTGCTAGAGATTTCGGGCGGGAGGGACGTGAGCAGTACTTC. Translating it yields CSARDFGREGREQYF.

This clonotype is classed as medium-sized. The chain recombines TRBV11-3 with TRBJ1-1, with no clear D. Germline loops: CDR1 SGHNT, CDR2 YENEEA. There are 14 residues in the CDR3. CDR3 DNA: TGTGTCTATGGTCAGGAATTCATGAACACTGAAGCTTTCTTT. Translated: CVYGQEFMNTEAFF.

In this sample, this clonotype is medium-sized. The chain recombines TRBV11-2 with TRBJ2-3; either TRBD1 or TRBD2 may supply D (5 bases each). The CDR3 is made up of 16 amino acids. Germline V CDR1 and CDR2: SGHAT, FQNNGV. Trimming cost V 0 bases and J 2 bases, with 12 bases left between them. CDR3 sequence reads: CASSLDGGVYTDTQYF. CDR3 nucleotide sequence: TGTGCCAGCAGCTTAGATGGGGGAGTGTACACAGATACGCAGTATTTT.

This clonotype is medium-sized by share. The chain recombines TRBV29-1 with TRBJ2-1; D gene uncertain. CDR1 is SQVTM, CDR2 ANQGSEA, per germline. The CDR3 has 14 amino acids. CDR3 residues: CTGSWADDNNEQFF. The DNA of the CDR3 is TGCACCGGGTCTTGGGCAGACGATAACAATGAGCAGTTCTTC.

This clonotype qualifies as medium-sized. J is TRBJ2-2 and V is TRBV9; weak D call: TRBD2 (6 bases). In germline, CDR1 is SGDLS, CDR2 YYNGEE. This CDR3 is 16 amino acids long. The V gene lost 0 bases and the J gene lost 2 bases, with 11 bases spanning the gap. The CDR3 is CASSVGISGNTGELFF. In DNA form, the CDR3 reads TGTGCCAGCAGCGTAGGTATTAGCGGTAACACCGGGGAGCTGTTTTTT.

This clonotype is labeled medium-sized (0.01 to 0.1%). The J gene is TRBJ2-1, the V gene TRBV11-2; D might be TRBD2 (5 bases). Per germline, CDR1 SGHAT and CDR2 FQNNGV. V was trimmed by 5 bases and J by 6 bases, leaving 8 bases between them. CDR3 length: 12 amino acids. The CDR3 is CASSPRVNEQFF. The CDR3 DNA follows: TGTGCCAGCAGCCCGCGGGTCAATGAGCAGTTCTTC. Supplemented by reference TRBV11-2 and TRBJ2-1, the full variable domain reads EAGVAQSPRYKIIEKRQSVAFWCNPISGHATLYWYQQILGQGPKLLIQFQNNGVVDDSQLPKDRFSAERLKGVDSTLKIQPAKLEDSAVYLCASSPRVNEQFFGPGTRLTVL.

This clonotype has just a few counts. The rearrangement joins TRBV10-3 to TRBJ1-5; 8 bases are a match to TRBD1. CDR1 and CDR2 from the germline V gene are ENHRY and SYGVKD. The junction had 8 bases not matched to a gene; V was cut back by 10 bases and J by 6 bases. This CDR3 region has 13 residues. The CDR3 reads CASSGGAGQPQHF. The CDR3 bases are TGTGCCAGCTCAGGGGGCGCGGGTCAGCCCCAGCATTTT.

By share, this clonotype counts as medium-sized. The chain combines TRBV20-1 with TRBJ2-1; TRBD1 aligns across 9 bases. Germline V gene lookup returns CDR1 DFQATT and CDR2 SNEGSKA (reference sequence). V gave up 3 bases and J gave up 9 bases; unmatched junction bases: 9. This CDR3 comprises 14 residues. The CDR3 coding sequence is TGCAGTGCTAGCCAGACAGGGGGGGGCGGTGAGCAGTTCTTC. It codes for CSASQTGGGGEQFF.

Sample share makes this clonotype medium-sized. V and J are TRBV9 and TRBJ2-1; 7 bases map to TRBD2. The CDR3 runs to 17 residues. V was pared by 4 bases and J by 6 bases, with 16 bases of the junction left unmatched. Germline lookup yields CDR1 SGDLS and CDR2 YYNGEE. CDR3 coding DNA: TGTGCCAGCAGCCGGATTCGGGGCGGGAGTGCTCCCAATGAGCAGTTCTTC. Its protein is CASSRIRGGSAPNEQFF. The variable domain in full, completed from reference TRBV9 and TRBJ2-1, reads DSGVTQTPKHLITATGQRVTLRCSPRSGDLSVYWYQQSLDQGLQFLIQYYNGEERAKGNILERFSAQQFPDLHSELNLSSLELGDSALYFCASSRIRGGSAPNEQFFGPGTRLTVL.

This clonotype is large in the sample. The genes are TRBV12-3 or TRBV12-4 and TRBJ2-2; D may match TRBD1 or TRBD2 (5 bases each). This CDR3 comprises 13 residues. Trimming took off 3 bases at V and 5 bases at J, with 7 bases between the two ends. The CDR3 nucleotides read TGTGCCAGCAGTTTTGGGGGAACCGGGGAGCTGTTTTTT. Protein sequence: CASSFGGTGELFF.

This clonotype rates as medium-sized. V usage is TRBV28 and J usage is TRBJ1-4; maybe TRBD1 (6 bases). The CDR3 spans 14 residues. The V end was cut by 5 bases, the J end by 6 bases, with 13 bases between. CDR1 and CDR2 (germline): MDHEN, SYDVKM. The CDR3 sequence is CASSATGADEKLFF. The CDR3 coding sequence is TGTGCCAGCAGTGCCACGGGGGCCGATGAAAAACTGTTTTTT.

By share, this clonotype counts as large. The chain carries TRBV30 and TRBJ2-2; maybe TRBD2 (5 bases). CDR3 length: 15 amino acids. V was cut by 3 bases and J by 9 bases, with 20 bases left in between. Per the germline V gene, CDR1 is GTSNPN and CDR2 is SVGIG (reference sequence). The DNA for the CDR3 is TGTGCCTGGAGGGCCGCGGACTCAAAAACTAGGGAGCTGTTTTTT. Translating it yields CAWRAADSKTRELFF.

This clonotype is medium-sized within its sample. The CDR3 region is CASDNPRSSGANVLTF. The CDR3 DNA follows: TGTGCCAGTGACAACCCTCGAAGCTCTGGGGCCAACGTCCTGACTTTC. This sequence joins TRBV19 and TRBJ2-6; D gene ambiguous. Germline lookup yields CDR1 LNHDA and CDR2 SQIVND (reference sequence). The CDR3 totals 16 residues. V lost 8 bases and J 0 bases, leaving 14 bases between the germline ends. The complete variable domain, with remaining parts taken from reference TRBV19 and TRBJ2-6, reads DGGITQSPKYLFRKEGQNVTLSCEQNLNHDAMYWYRQDPGQGLRLIYYSQIVNDFQKGDIAEGYSVSREKKESFPLTVTSAQKNPTAFYLCASDNPRSSGANVLTFGAGSRLTVL.